Following are 14 T cell receptor beta chains from one sample sequenced in a study of immune heterogeneity within non-small cell lung tumors. Multiplex PCR amplified the TCR beta CDR3 region. Its first round ran for about 10 cycles with 32 V and 13 J primers. TCRdb reprocessed the multiplex PCR reads with MiXCR, giving one entry per CDR3 protein. The sample has around 2,000 distinct CDR3 sequences; around 24% are singletons. Bulk tumor genomic DNA, 600 ng per sample, was used as template. Every primary tumor yielded several biopsies, spaced far apart, that were taken during surgery. Before undergoing curative surgery, patients had newly diagnosed non-small cell lung cancer that was untreated. Sequencing was done on a sample of lung tumor tissue. The receptors come from a woman aged 55-69 years with non-small cell lung cancer.

By share, this clonotype ranks as large. The gene calls are TRBV28 and TRBJ2-7, with 8 bases aligning to TRBD2. V was clipped by 5 bases and J by 0 bases; unmatched bases: 12. The CDR3 totals 17 residues. Germline V gene lookup returns CDR1 MDHEN and CDR2 SYDVKM. CDR3: CASSVPRLARVSYEQYF. The CDR3 DNA sequence: TGTGCCAGCAGTGTCCCACGACTAGCGCGAGTCTCCTACGAGCAGTACTTC.

This clonotype was found a few times. The V gene is TRBV20-1, the J gene TRBJ1-5; D possibly corresponds to TRBD1 (6 bases). Germline V gene sequence: CDR1 DFQATT, CDR2 SNEGSKA (reference sequence). There are 17 residues in the CDR3. V was clipped by 6 bases and J by 7 bases, with 28 bases between them. The CDR3 is CSARRGGANLFGQPQHF. Here the CDR3 DNA reads TGCAGTGCCAGGAGGGGGGGCGCCAATTTATTCGGCCAGCCCCAGCATTTT.

To note about this clonotype: At one end the junction does not follow the germline gene, possibly because of a read error. The V and J genes are TRBV24-1 and TRBJ2-7; D not resolved. The CDR3 sequence is 13 residues long. Germline CDR1 and CDR2: KGHDR and SFDVKD. CDR3 region: CATRDLGSYEQYF. In nucleotides, the CDR3 is TGTGCCACCCGTGATTTGGGTTCCTACGAGCAGTACTTC.

This clonotype was counted a few times. CDR3 sequence reads: CASSEESRGNQPQHF. The DNA for the CDR3 is TGTGCCAGCAGTGAAGAGTCACGGGGCAATCAGCCCCAGCATTTT. The rearrangement links TRBV2 to TRBJ1-5; no clear D gene. The CDR3 covers 15 residues. Trimming took off 1 base at V and 2 bases at J, with 9 bases between the two ends. Germline CDR1 SNHLY, CDR2 FYNNEI.

On this clonotype itself: Relative to the germline gene, one junction end is altered; a read error may explain this. V and J are TRBV12-3 or TRBV12-4 and TRBJ1-5; weak D call: TRBD1 (6 bases). CDR3 length: 14 amino acids. In nucleotides, the CDR3 is TGTGCCAGCACCCTTGGGGGCCCTAATCAGCCCAAGCATTTT. Translation: CASTLGGPNQPKHF.

Worth noting for this clonotype: Possible read error: a much larger clone is one base away. The chain combines TRBV29-1 with TRBJ2-1; weak D call: TRBD2 (7 bases). The CDR3 consists of 12 residues. CDR1 and CDR2 from the germline V gene are SQVTM and ANQGSEA. As DNA, the CDR3 is TGCAGCGCCCGCCCGGGGGGCAATGATCAGTTCTTC. Its protein is CSARPGGNDQFF.

In its sample, this clonotype is large. The V gene is TRBV6-1, the J gene TRBJ2-2, with TRBD1 as a possible D gene (6 bases). The CDR3 runs 15 residues. CDR1 is MNHNS and CDR2 is SASEGT in the germline V gene. Trimming removed 0 bases at V and 5 bases at J, with 10 bases between. In nucleotides, the CDR3 is TGTGCCAGCAGTGAAGCGGACAGCCCTACCGGGGAGCTGTTTTTT. It yields the protein CASSEADSPTGELFF.

This clonotype was detected a few times. The gene calls are TRBV6-1 and TRBJ1-5; 10 bases agree with TRBD1. The CDR3 has 15 amino acids. Germline values: CDR1 MNHNS, CDR2 SASEGT. V lost 6 bases, J lost 6 bases, and 8 bases stayed unmatched. The CDR3 sequence is CASSSRQGALQPQHF. CDR3 DNA: TGTGCCAGCAGCTCTAGACAGGGGGCACTTCAGCCCCAGCATTTT.

This sequence joins TRBV4-1 and TRBJ1-1, with D unresolved. The germline CDR1 and CDR2 sequences are MGHRA and YSYEKL. CDR3 size: 15 residues. V was shortened by 0 bases and J by 4 bases, with 12 bases between the two germline ends. The CDR3 region is CASSQDIARGTEAFF. CDR3 in DNA: TGCGCCAGCAGCCAAGATATCGCGCGGGGCACTGAAGCTTTCTTT.

The V and J genes are TRBV5-8 and TRBJ2-7, with a weak D call TRBD1 (5 bases). V lost 1 base and J 2 bases, leaving 10 bases between the germline ends. From germline, CDR1 is SGHTS and CDR2 YDEGEE. The CDR3 loop spans 14 amino acids. This CDR3 is CASSLSPGPYEQYF. In nucleotides, the CDR3 is TGTGCCAGCAGCTTGTCTCCAGGGCCCTACGAGCAGTACTTC.

This clonotype showed up just once. This may arise from a read error, as a much more abundant clone is one base away. The rearrangement joins TRBV6-1 to TRBJ2-7; D is undetermined. CDR1 is MNHNS, CDR2 SASEGT, per germline. This CDR3 has 13 amino acids. The CDR3 region is CASSDRDAYDQYF. The CDR3 DNA reads as TGTGCCAGCAGTGATAGGGATGCCTACGATCAGTACTTC.

This clonotype is classed as large. The chain employs TRBV7-2 and TRBJ2-7, with TRBD2 identical over 9 bases. With V trimmed by 3 bases and J by 6 bases, 15 bases remained unmatched. CDR3 length: 17 amino acids. Germline V gene data show CDR1 as SGHTA and CDR2 as FQGNSA. This CDR3 is CASSFPGLAGGLGEQYF. The CDR3 DNA follows: TGTGCCAGCAGCTTTCCCGGTTTGGCGGGAGGGTTGGGCGAGCAGTACTTC.

This clonotype is medium-sized by share. This chain uses TRBV6-2 or TRBV6-3 with TRBJ2-7, with TRBD2 matching over 10 bases. CDR1 MNHEY and CDR2 SVGEGT come from the germline V gene. J lost 3 bases, V lost 3 bases, and 2 bases had no gene match. The CDR3 runs 14 residues. The CDR3 protein is CASSYLAGDYEQYF. In DNA, the CDR3 is TGTGCCAGCAGTTATCTAGCGGGGGACTACGAGCAGTACTTC.

The genes are TRBV29-1 and TRBJ2-7; TRBD1 agrees at 7 bases. Germline V gene lookup returns CDR1 SQVTM and CDR2 ANQGSEA. The CDR3 length is 11 residues. The J segment lost 3 bases and the V segment lost 4 bases, leaving 0 bases of the junction unmatched. The chain's CDR3 is CSVAGGYEQYF. CDR3 nucleotide sequence: TGCAGCGTTGCAGGGGGCTACGAGCAGTACTTC.